The 3 T cell receptor beta chains listed next were all sequenced from one sample in a study of T cells after yellow fever vaccination. TCRdb re-called the 5' RACE reads through MiXCR, storing one row per CDR3 protein. This repertoire shows around 50,000 distinct CDR3 sequences, around 6.5% found once; its top ten account for about 10%. The input for sequencing was PBMCs, either bulk or a sorted T-cell subset (CD4+, CD8+, memory, or dextramer-sorted; not recorded which), taken 45 days after the yellow fever booster vaccination. The receptor set was obtained from a young man who received the YFV17D yellow fever vaccine.

This clonotype was detected a few times. The chain recombines TRBV3-1 with TRBJ2-5, with TRBD2 identical over 13 bases. CDR1 is LGHDT and CDR2 is YNNKEL in the germline V gene (reference sequence). The CDR3 runs 17 residues. Losses at the gene ends were 0 bases for V and 3 bases for J; bases not matched to a gene: 4. The CDR3 here is CASSQDVGTSGKETQYF. CDR3 DNA: TGTGCCAGCAGCCAAGACGTAGGGACTAGCGGGAAAGAGACCCAGTACTTC.

This clonotype has at least ten counts. The CDR3 spells CSATFTELTTEAFF. In nucleotides, the CDR3 is TGCAGCGCGACCTTCACAGAATTAACGACTGAAGCTTTCTTT. The chain uses TRBV29-1 and TRBJ1-1; D remains ambiguous. The V and J ends lost 7 bases and 5 bases respectively, with 20 bases between them. The CDR3 extends over 14 amino acids. CDR1 SQVTM and CDR2 ANQGSEA come from the germline V gene.

This clonotype has a handful of counts. The V and J genes are TRBV20-1 and TRBJ1-2; 11 bases map to TRBD1. This CDR3 is 13 amino acids long. CDR1 DFQATT and CDR2 SNEGSKA come from the germline V gene (reference sequence). V dropped 5 bases and J dropped 4; count of bases not matched to a gene: 3. DNA of the CDR3: TGCAGTGCTCGGGACAGGGGGATCTATGGCTACACCTTC. It specifies CSARDRGIYGYTF.